This T cell receptor (beta chain) is drawn from a study of breast tumors, draining lymph nodes, adjacent tissues. Findings of the study overall: Luminal-like breast cancer showed significantly greater tumor-nontumor repertoire similarity than basal-like breast cancer did.

Between the trimmed V and J ends, which lost 2 bases and 6 bases, there was a span of 19 bases. Germline loops: CDR1 SQVTM, CDR2 ANQGSEA. This CDR3 has 15 residues. TCRdb itself ran the multiplex PCR reads through MiXCR, one entry per CDR3 protein. In the table there are over 150,000 distinct CDR3 sequences, 30% to 40% of which are singletons. Samples came from axillary lymph nodes draining the breast cancer. A note on this clonotype: What it recognizes is unknown.

V usage is TRBV29-1 and J usage is TRBJ1-2; D is possibly TRBD1 (5 bases). The sample was axillary lymph node tissue. The sequence was obtained from a female donor with breast cancer. Some clones in this sample may be carry-over from other donors' samples. The CDR3 DNA reads TGCAGCGTTGAATGGGGCGGCGGTGTGGGGAATGGCTACACCTTC. This sequence encodes CSVEWGGGVGNGYTF.